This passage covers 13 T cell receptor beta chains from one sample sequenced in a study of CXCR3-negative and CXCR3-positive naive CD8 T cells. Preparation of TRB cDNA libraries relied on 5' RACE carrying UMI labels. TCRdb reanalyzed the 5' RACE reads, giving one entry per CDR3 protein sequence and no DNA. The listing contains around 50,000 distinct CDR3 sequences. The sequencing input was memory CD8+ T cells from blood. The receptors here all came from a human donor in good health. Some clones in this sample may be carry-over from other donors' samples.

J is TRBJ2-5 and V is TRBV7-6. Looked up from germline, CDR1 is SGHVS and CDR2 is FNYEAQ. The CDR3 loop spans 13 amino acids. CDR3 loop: CASSLAAWETQYF.

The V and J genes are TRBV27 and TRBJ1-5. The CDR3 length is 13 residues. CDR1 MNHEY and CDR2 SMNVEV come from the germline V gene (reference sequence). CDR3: CASSPWLGKPQHF.

CDR3 sequence: CSASLYGRTPKGNEQFF. The rearrangement uses TRBV20-1 and TRBJ2-1; the TCRdb call, TRBD2, lacks DNA for checking. Germline assignment: CDR1 DFQATT and CDR2 SNEGSKA (reference sequence). The CDR3 sequence is 17 residues long.

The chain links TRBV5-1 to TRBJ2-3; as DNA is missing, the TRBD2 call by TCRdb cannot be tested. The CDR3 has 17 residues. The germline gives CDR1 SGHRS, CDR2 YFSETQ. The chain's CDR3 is CASSLGDQAGERDTQYF.

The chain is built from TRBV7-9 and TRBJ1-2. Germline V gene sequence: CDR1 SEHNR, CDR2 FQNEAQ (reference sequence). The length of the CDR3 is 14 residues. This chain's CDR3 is CASSLSAIDYGYTF.

CDR3 in amino acids: CASSYGQNYEQYF. This sequence joins TRBV7-8 and TRBJ2-7; as DNA is missing, the TRBD1 call by TCRdb cannot be tested. Germline values: CDR1 SGHVS, CDR2 FQNEAQ. The CDR3 covers 13 residues.

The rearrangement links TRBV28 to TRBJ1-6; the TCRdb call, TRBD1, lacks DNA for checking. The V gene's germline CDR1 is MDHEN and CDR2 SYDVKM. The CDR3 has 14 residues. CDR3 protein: CASSVGTGNSPLHF.

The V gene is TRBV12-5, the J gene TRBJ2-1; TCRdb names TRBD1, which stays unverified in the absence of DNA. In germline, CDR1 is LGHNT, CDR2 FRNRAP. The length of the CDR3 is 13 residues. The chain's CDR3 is CAGGLEGDNEQFF. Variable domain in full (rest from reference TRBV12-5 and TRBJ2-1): DARVTQTPRHKVTEMGQEVTMRCQPILGHNTVFWYRQTMMQGLELLAYFRNRAPLDDSGMPKDRFSAEMPDATLATLKIQPSEPRDSAVYFCAGGLEGDNEQFFGPGTRLTVL.

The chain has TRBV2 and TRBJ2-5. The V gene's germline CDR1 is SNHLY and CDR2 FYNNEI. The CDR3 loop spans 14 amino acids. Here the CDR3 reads CASSDPLAAETQYF.

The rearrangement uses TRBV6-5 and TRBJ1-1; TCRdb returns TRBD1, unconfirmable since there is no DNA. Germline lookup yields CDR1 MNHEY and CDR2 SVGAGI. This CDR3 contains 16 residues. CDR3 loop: CASSYSPRGLNTEAFF.

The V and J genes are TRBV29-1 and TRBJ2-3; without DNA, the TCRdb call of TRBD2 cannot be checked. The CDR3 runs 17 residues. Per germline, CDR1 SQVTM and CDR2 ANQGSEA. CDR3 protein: CSVERTSGFTSTDTQYF.

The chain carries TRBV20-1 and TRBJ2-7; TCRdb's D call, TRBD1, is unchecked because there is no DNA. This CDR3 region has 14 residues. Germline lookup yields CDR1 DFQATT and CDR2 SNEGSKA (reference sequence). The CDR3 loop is CSARGERETYEQYF.

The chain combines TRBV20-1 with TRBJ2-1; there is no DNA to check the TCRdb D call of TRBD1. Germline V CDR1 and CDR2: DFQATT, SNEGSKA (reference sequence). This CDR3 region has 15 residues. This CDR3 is CSASDGASSYNEQFF.